The source of this TCR beta chain is a study of low-dose radiotherapy and immunotherapy resistance in tumors. Germline CDR1 is DFQATT and CDR2 is SNEGSKA (reference sequence). J was trimmed by 0 bases and V by 5 bases; bases with no gene match: 6. The CDR3 runs 14 residues. This clonotype was observed at least ten times. Primers used for first-strand cDNA, a TRAV- and TRBV-specific set, covered both alpha and beta chains. With a V-primer adapter and a constant-region primer, TCRs were amplified for around 20 PCR cycles. TCRdb fed the reads into MiXCR, producing one record per CDR3 protein. The table has around 65,000 distinct CDR3 sequences, approximately 25% seen once; the top ten hold 6.5% to 8%. The time point is: before trial treatment. The study gave donors nivolumab, ipilimumab, aspirin, low-dose cyclophosphamide and low-dose radiotherapy.

The sample was PBMCs, taken before treatment. The TCR sequence derives from a male donor with rectosigmoid adenocarcinoma. This chain connects TRBV20-1 to TRBJ1-2; 7 nucleotides align to TRBD1. The DNA of the CDR3 is TGCAGTGCTCAAGGGGACAGCTCTAACTATGGCTACACCTTC. Protein sequence: CSAQGDSSNYGYTF.